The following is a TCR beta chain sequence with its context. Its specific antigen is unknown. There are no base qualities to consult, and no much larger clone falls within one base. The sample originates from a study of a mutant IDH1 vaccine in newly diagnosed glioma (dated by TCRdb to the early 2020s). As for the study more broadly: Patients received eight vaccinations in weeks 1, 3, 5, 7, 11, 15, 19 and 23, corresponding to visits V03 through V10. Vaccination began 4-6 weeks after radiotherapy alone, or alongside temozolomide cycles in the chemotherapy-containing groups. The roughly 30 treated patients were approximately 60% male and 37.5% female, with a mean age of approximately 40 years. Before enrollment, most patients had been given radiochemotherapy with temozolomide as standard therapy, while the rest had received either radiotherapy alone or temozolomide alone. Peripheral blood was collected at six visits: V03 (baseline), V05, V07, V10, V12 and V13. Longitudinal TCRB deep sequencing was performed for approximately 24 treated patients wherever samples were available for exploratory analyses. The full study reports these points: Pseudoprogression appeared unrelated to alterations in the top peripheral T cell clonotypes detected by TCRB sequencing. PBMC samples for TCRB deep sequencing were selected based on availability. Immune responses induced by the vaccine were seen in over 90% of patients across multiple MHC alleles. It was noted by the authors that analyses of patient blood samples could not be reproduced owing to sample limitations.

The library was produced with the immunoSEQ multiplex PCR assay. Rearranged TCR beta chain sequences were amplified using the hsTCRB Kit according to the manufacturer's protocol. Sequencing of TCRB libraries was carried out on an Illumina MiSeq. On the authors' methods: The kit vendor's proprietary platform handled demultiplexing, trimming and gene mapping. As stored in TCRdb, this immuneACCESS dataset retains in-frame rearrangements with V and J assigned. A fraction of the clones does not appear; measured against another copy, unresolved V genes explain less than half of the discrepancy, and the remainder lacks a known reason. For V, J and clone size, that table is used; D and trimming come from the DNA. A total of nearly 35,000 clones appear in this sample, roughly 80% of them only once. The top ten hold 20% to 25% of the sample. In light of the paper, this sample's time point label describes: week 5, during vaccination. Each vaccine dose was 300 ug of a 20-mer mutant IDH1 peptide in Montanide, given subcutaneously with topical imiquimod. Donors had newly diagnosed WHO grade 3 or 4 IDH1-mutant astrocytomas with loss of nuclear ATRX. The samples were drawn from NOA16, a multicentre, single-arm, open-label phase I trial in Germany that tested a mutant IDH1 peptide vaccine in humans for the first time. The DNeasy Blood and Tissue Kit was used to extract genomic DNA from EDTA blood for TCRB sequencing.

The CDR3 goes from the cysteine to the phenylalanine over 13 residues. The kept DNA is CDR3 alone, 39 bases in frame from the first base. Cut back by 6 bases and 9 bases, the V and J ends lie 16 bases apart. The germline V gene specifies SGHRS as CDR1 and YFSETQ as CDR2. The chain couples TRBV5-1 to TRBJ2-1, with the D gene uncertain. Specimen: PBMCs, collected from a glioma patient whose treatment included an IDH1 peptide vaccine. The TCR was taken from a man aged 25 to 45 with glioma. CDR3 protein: CASMAKGPPEQFF. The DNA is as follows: TGCGCCAGCATGGCGAAGGGCCCTCCTGAGCAGTTCTTC.